The source of this T cell receptor beta chain is a study of OX40 agonist ivuxolimab in advanced cancers. At the level of the whole study: Ivuxolimab, which targeted the costimulatory receptor OX40 (CD134), was an agonistic, fully human IgG2 monoclonal antibody. Partial responses occurred in three dose-escalation patients, of whom one had hepatocellular carcinoma and two had cutaneous melanoma. Intravenous ivuxolimab was administered to patients every 2 weeks at six dose levels: 0.01, 0.1, 0.3, 1.5, 3 and 10 mg/kg. The dose-escalation cohort was about 87% male with a mean age of about 60 years, ranging from roughly 23 to 90. Among the approximately 54 dose-escalation patients, approximately 20 had hepatocellular carcinoma, roughly 15 melanoma, 9 renal cell carcinoma and 9 head and neck cancer. Patients were allowed to have had prior anti-PD-1, anti-PD-L1 or anti-CTLA-4 therapy, and approximately 41% of the dose-escalation patients had previously received checkpoint inhibitors. The monotherapy dose-escalation portion (N ≈ 57 patients) of the phase I ivuxolimab trial is reported in the paper. The purpose of peripheral TCRbeta sequencing was to test whether ivuxolimab changed TCR sequence diversity and led to clonal T-cell expansion. Study-level results and caveats: Clonal expansion of both CD4+ and CD8+ blood T cells was observed from baseline to week 6 at doses 0.1 to 3.0 mg/kg. The antigen specificity of the clonally expanded peripheral T cells was not determined. In the 0.1-3.0 mg/kg groups, partial responders were among the patients with the lowest normalized peripheral clonal expansion, particularly in CD8+ T cells. After ivuxolimab, CD8+ T cells had more expanded clones than CD4+ T cells on average. Low levels of normalized T-cell clonal expansion were also seen in some patients who did not respond.

This clone was observed once. This receptor's antigen is unknown. Base qualities were left out, and no much larger clone turns up one base away. The trial excluded patients who had a history of autoimmune disease or who were on systemic immunosuppression. Peripheral blood for TCR sequencing was drawn from every dose cohort at baseline, at cycle 4 day 1 and at cycle 7 day 1. Samples were obtained from an open-label, multicenter, first-in-human phase I dose-escalation trial of ivuxolimab. Adults with locally advanced or metastatic melanoma, renal cell carcinoma, hepatocellular carcinoma or head and neck squamous cell carcinoma were enrolled in the trial. Before TCR sequencing, CD4+ T cells and CD8+ T cells were sorted from peripheral blood as separate populations. Genomic DNA was extracted from sorted cells for sequencing of the TCRbeta CDR3 region. TCRbeta CDR3 regions were sequenced using the immunoSEQ Assay. Entries here come from immuneACCESS through TCRdb and include only in-frame sequences with V and J called. Some clones fail to appear in such tables; in the studies checked, an unresolved V gene covers under half of the shortfall, and the cause of the remainder is unknown. The sample table records tens of thousands of clones; around nine tenths of these occur just once. Together, the top ten hold around 0.3% of the sample.

This TCR was recovered from an adult with an advanced solid tumor such as melanoma, head and neck, liver or kidney cancer. Sequencing used CD4+ or CD8+ T cells sorted from blood, obtained in a trial of the OX40 agonist ivuxolimab.

The DNA sequence is given as TGTGCCAGCAGCGGGGGGACAGTGATTAATGAAAAACTGTTTTTT. It codes for CASSGGTVINEKLFF. The sequence joins TRBV7-2 to TRBJ1-4; 7 bases in the junction line up with TRBD1. Reading the germline V gene gives CDR1 SGHTA and CDR2 FQGNSA. Trimming takes 5 bases off V and 4 bases off J; junction bases not matched to a gene: 7. From the cysteine up to the phenylalanine, the CDR3 has a length of 15 residues. Kept here is only the CDR3 DNA, which spans 45 bases and is read in frame from base 1.